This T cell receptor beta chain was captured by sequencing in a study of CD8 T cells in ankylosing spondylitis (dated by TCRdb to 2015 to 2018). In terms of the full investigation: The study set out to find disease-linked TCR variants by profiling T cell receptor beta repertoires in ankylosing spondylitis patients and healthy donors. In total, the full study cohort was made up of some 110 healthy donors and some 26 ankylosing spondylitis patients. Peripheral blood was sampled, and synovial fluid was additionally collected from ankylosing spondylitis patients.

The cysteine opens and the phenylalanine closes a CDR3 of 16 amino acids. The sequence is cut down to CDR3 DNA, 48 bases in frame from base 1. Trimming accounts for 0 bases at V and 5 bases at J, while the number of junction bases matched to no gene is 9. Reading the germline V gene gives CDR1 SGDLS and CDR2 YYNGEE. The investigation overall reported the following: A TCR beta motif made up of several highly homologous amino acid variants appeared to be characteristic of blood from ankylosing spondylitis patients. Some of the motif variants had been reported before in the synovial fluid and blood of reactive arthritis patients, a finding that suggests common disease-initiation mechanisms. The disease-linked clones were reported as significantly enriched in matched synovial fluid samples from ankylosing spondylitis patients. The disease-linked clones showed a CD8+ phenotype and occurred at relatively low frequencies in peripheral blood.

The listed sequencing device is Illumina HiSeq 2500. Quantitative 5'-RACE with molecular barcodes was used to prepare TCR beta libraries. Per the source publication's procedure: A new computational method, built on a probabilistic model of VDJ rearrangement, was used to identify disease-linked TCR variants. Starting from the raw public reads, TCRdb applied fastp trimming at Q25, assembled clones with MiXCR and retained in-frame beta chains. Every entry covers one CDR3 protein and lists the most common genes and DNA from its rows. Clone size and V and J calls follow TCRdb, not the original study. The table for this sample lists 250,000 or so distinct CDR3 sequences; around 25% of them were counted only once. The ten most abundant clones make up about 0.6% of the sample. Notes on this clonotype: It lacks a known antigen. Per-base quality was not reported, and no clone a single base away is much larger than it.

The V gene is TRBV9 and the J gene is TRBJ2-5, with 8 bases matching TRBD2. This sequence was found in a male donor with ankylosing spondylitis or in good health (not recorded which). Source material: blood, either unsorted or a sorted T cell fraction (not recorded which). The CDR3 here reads CASSVGAGGGRETQYF. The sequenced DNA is TGTGCCAGCAGCGTAGGCGCGGGAGGCGGTAGGGAGACCCAGTACTTC.